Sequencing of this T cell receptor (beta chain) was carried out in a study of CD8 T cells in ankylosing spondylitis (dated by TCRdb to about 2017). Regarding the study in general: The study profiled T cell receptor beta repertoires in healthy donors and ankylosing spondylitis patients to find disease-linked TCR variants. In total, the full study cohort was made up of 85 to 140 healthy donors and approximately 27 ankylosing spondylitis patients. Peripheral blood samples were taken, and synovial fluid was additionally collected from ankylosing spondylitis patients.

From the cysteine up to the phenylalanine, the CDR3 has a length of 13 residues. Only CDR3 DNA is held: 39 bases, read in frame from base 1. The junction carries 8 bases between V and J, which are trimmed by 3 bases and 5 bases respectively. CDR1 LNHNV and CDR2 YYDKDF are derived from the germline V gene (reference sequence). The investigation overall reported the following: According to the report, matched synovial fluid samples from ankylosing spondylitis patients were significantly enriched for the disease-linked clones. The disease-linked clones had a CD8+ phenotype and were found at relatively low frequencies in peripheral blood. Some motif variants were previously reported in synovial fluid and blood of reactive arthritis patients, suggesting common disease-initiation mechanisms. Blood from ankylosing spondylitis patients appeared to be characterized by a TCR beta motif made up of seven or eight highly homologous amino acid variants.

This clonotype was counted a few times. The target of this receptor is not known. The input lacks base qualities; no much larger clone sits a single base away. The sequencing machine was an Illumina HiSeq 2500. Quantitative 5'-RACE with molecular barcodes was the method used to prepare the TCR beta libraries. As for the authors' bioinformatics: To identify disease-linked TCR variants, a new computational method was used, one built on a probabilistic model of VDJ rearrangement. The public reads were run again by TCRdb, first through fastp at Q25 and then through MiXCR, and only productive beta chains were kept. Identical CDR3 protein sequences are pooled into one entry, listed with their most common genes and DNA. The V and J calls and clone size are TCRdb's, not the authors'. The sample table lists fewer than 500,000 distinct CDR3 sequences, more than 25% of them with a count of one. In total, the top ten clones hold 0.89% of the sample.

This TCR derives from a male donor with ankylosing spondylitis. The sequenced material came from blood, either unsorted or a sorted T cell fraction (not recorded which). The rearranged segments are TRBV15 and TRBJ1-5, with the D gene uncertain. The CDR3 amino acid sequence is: CATSRSGDQPQHF. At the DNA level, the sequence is TGTGCCACCAGCAGGTCTGGTGATCAGCCCCAGCATTTT.